This TCR beta chain was recorded in a study of T cell responses to AZD1222 COVID-19 vaccine (dated by TCRdb to about 2021). General notes on the study: Because spike-specific TCR depth and breadth did not differ between the two schedules, AZD1222 recipients who got a second dose at roughly 4 weeks were pooled with those who got a second dose at roughly 12 weeks. TCR sequencing was performed for 230 to 250 trial participants, of whom roughly 200 were given two doses of AZD1222 and about 25 were given two doses of MenACWY control vaccine. Enrollment into the trials was organized by age into subgroups of 18-55, 56-69 and 70-plus years, and those subgroups contained roughly 150, 30 and 60 TCR-sequenced participants, respectively. Overall study outcomes, separate from this receptor: In the small 56-69-year group, the increase in depth fell short of significance, most likely because of low power. Most participants were white British and females outnumbered males, and the authors suggested that clonal diversity may have been underestimated. Conclusions about previously exposed vaccinees are limited, since just five to seven AZD1222 recipients were seropositive for SARS-CoV-2 at baseline. The vaccine-associated CD4 TCRs covered the entire spike protein, and the dominant responses fell in regions 160-218 and 743-854. A significant rise in spike-specific TCR breadth and depth was observed after two AZD1222 doses relative to day 0 and relative to MenACWY recipients. Reportedly, almost half of the unique spike-specific TCRs recognized epitopes lying outside the regions that are mutated in the B.1.351 and B.1.1.7 variants. Because no day 14 peak-response samples were available, repertoires were characterized only after the peak T cell response.

On this clone itself: The antigen this receptor binds is unknown. Per-base quality was not reported, and no clone a single base away is much larger than it.

The CDR3 regions of human TCRbeta chains were analyzed by immunosequencing. The study's processing was this. TCRs in the repertoires were matched against a reference library of SARS-CoV-2-specific TCRs that had been generated with the MIRA antigen-specificity platform. Breadth meant the fraction of unique TCRs that were SARS-CoV-2-associated, whereas depth meant the fraction of total T cells that were SARS-CoV-2-associated. Using the MIRA data, each spike-specific TCR was mapped to the spike region that the TCR reacts to and placed in a CD4 or CD8 class. Log10-transformed breadth and depth values were compared by one-way ANOVA with Sidak's multiple comparisons tests. This immuneACCESS table, as held by TCRdb, lists in-frame sequences with V and J called but not all clones. Of the missing ones, under half trace to an unresolved V gene in checked studies; the others have no known cause. The DNA gave D and trimming, while V, J and clone size come from that table. This sample is represented by about 170,000 clones; about nine tenths of them were singletons. Around 2.9% of the sample lies in the top ten.

This specimen's time point label, interpreted: baseline before first vaccination. The vaccinee samples were drawn from two UK trials, COV001 and COV002, one of which was a single-blind randomized controlled phase 2/3 trial testing AZD1222 (ChAdOx1 nCoV-19) in healthy adults. For TCRbeta chain sequencing, PBMC samples from trial participants were taken at day 0 and at day 28 after the second dose. The TCR comes from an adult in good health. The sample was peripheral blood, taken on day 0 of AZD1222 vaccination.

The CDR3: CATKDSPNQPQHF. Read as DNA, the sequence is TGTGCCACCAAGGACAGTCCCAATCAGCCCCAGCATTTT. This chain is built from TRBV19 and TRBJ1-5, with TRBD1 as a weak D call on 6 bases. Measured from the cysteine to the phenylalanine, the CDR3 is 13 residues long. CDR3 DNA only is kept here, 39 bases in frame from base 1. Trimming removed 10 bases from V and 3 bases from J, leaving 13 bases between the germline ends. CDR1 and CDR2 (LNHDA, SQIVND) derive from the germline V gene (reference sequence).